Sequencing of this T cell receptor (beta chain) was carried out in a study of cytomegalovirus exposure and HLA in healthy donors. Study-wide background: A data release that came early held some 79 million unique TCRs from HLA-typed donors. Study conclusions and caveats: Reported results showed that the classifier diagnosed cytomegalovirus status with high specificity and sensitivity. As a later analysis showed, several of the most significant clusters appeared to be linked to common viral pathogens. Association of a missense DCLRE1C variant with TCR beta V- and J-gene trimming was reported in a later analysis.

This PCR relied on a set of 60 Vbeta primers and 13 Jbeta primers. The method was immunoSEQ multiplex PCR; TCRdb's version includes in-frame clones alone and lacks a portion of them. The sample holds over 100,000 clones; about 73% are singletons and the top ten take 3% to 4%. Germline values: CDR1 SEHNR, CDR2 FQNEAQ (reference sequence). This CDR3 spans 17 amino acids. The V segment lost 2 bases and the J segment 3 bases; nucleotides outside the gene matches: 6. A remark on this clone: Its specificity is unknown.

The sequenced sample consisted of PBMCs. The receptor's source is a woman in her twenties or thirties in good health and CMV-seropositive. The chain has TRBV7-9 and TRBJ2-3; 12 nucleotides line up with TRBD2. The CDR3 region has the DNA TGTGCCAGCAGCTTACATAGGACTAGCGGGGCAACAGATACGCAGTATTTT. This codes for CASSLHRTSGATDTQYF.